Listed here is a single T cell receptor (beta chain). The antigen is not known. This sample stems from a study of T cells after yellow fever vaccination. Germline V gives CDR1 KGHSH, CDR2 LQKENI. The CDR3 extends over 13 amino acids. Trimming removed 3 bases at V and 5 bases at J, with 10 bases between. Study observations and caveats: FACS-sorted repertoires might harbor abundant contaminating clonotypes from the bulk population. A weaker but faster secondary response was observed, peaking on day 5 versus 15.

A single record per CDR3 protein comes from TCRdb applying MiXCR to the 5' RACE reads. The profile shows 320,000 or so distinct CDR3 sequences, about 7.8% of them singletons. This clonotype originated in a man younger than 30 who received the YFV17D yellow fever vaccine. Specimen: PBMCs, collected approximately 40 days after the first yellow fever vaccination. V usage is TRBV18 and J usage is TRBJ1-1; a weak D match, TRBD1 (5 bases). The CDR3 nucleotides read TGTGCCAGCTCACCGCTGGGGGATACTGAAGCTTTCTTT. Translating it yields CASSPLGDTEAFF.